Detailed here is one T cell receptor beta chain. No antigen is known for it. The PCR made use of 60 Vbeta and 13 Jbeta primers. Original processing methods: It was a later analysis that counted about 80 million unique TCR beta chains, of which roughly 10 million were shared. Libraries were prepared by immunoSEQ multiplex PCR; TCRdb keeps only in-frame clonotypes and omits some of them. V, J and clone size derive from that table, while D and trimming were established from the DNA sequence. This sample has around 120,000 clones, with roughly 70% found just once. This sample was included in a study of cytomegalovirus exposure and HLA in healthy donors. Whole-study context: Clustering assigned 81% of the roughly 430 genotyped donors to the Caucasian-associated ancestry cluster.

Germline V gene data show CDR1 as KGHSH and CDR2 as LQKENI. The CDR3 runs 16 residues. V lost 3 bases to trimming and J lost 7 bases; unmatched junction nucleotides: 7. Study-wide points: Confirmation was obtained in vitro that a few CMV-associated chains are specific for CMV antigens. With further analysis later on, most CMV-associated TCR beta chains appeared HLA-restricted.

The gene calls are TRBV18 and TRBJ2-1, with 12 bases aligning to TRBD2. Sequenced material: PBMCs. The clonotype originates from a woman in her 50s in good health and CMV-seropositive. CDR3 DNA: TGTGCCAGCTCACCCTCTAGCGGGAGGGGGTTAAATGAGCAGTTCTTC. This gives the protein CASSPSSGRGLNEQFF.